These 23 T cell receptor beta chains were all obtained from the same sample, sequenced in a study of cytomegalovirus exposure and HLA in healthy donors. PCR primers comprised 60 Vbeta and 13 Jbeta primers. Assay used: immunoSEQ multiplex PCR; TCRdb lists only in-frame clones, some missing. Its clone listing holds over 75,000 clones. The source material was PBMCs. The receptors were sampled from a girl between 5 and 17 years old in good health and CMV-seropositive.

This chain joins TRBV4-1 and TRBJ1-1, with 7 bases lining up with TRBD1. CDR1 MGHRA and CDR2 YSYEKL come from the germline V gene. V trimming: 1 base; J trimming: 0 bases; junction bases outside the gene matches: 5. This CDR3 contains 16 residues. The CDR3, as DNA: TGCGCCAGCAGCCAAGTTAGGGACAGAGTGAACACTGAAGCTTTCTTT. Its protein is CASSQVRDRVNTEAFF.

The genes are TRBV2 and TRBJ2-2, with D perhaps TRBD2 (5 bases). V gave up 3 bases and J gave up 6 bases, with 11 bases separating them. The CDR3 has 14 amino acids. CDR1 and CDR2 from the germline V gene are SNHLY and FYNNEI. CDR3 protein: CASSDFPGSGELFF. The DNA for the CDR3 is TGTGCCAGCAGTGACTTTCCGGGATCCGGGGAGCTGTTTTTT.

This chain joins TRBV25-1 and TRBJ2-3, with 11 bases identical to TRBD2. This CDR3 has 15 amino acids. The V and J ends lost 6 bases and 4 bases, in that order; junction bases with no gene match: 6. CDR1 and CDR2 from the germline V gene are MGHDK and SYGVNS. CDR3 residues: CASSLSGGVSDTQYF. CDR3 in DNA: TGTGCCAGCAGCCTTAGCGGGGGGGTTTCAGATACGCAGTATTTT. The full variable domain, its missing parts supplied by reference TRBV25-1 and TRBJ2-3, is EADIYQTPRYLVIGTGKKITLECSQTMGHDKMYWYQQDPGMELHLIHYSYGVNSTEKGDLSSESTVSRIRTEHFPLTLESARPSHTSQYLCASSLSGGVSDTQYFGPGTRLTVL.

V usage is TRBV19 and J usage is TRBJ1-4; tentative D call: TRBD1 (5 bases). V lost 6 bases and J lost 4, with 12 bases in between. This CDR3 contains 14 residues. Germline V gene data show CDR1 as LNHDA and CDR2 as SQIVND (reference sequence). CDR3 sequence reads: CASSLTEVNEKLFF. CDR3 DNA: TGTGCCAGTAGCCTGACAGAAGTTAATGAAAAACTGTTTTTT.

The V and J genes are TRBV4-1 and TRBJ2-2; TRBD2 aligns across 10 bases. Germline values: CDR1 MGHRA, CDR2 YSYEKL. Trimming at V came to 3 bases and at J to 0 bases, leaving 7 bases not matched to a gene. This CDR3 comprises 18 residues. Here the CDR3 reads CASSHIKAGGPNTGELFF. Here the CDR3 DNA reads TGCGCCAGCAGCCACATCAAAGCGGGGGGGCCGAACACCGGGGAGCTGTTTTTT.

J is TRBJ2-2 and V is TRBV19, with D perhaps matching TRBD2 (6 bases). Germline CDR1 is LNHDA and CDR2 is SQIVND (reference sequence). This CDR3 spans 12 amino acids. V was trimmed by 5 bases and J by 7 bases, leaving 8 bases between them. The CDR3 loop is CASSWGDGELFF. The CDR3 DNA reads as TGTGCCAGTAGTTGGGGGGACGGGGAGCTGTTTTTT.

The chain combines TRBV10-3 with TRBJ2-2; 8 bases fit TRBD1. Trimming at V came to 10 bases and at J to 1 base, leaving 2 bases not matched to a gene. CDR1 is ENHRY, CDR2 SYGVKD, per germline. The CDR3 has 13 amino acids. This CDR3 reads CASGTGNTGELFF. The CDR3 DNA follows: TGTGCCAGTGGGACAGGGAACACCGGGGAGCTGTTTTTT.

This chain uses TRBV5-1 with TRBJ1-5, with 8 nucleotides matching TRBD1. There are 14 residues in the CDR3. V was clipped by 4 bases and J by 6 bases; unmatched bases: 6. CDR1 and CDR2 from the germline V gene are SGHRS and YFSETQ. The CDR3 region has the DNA TGCGCCAGCAGCCCCGGACAGGGTGGTCAGCCCCAGCATTTT. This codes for CASSPGQGGQPQHF.

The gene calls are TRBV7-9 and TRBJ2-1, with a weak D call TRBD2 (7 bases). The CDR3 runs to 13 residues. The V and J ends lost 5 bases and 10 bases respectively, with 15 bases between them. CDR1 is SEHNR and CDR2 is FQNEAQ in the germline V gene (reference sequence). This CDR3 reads CASSPSGGREQFF. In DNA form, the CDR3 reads TGTGCCAGCAGCCCTTCGGGGGGCAGGGAGCAGTTCTTC. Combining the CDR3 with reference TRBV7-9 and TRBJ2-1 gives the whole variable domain DTGVSQNPRHKITKRGQNVTFRCDPISEHNRLYWYRQTLGQGPEFLTYFQNEAQLEKSRLLSDRFSAERPKGSFSTLEIQRTEQGDSAMYLCASSPSGGREQFFGPGTRLTVL.

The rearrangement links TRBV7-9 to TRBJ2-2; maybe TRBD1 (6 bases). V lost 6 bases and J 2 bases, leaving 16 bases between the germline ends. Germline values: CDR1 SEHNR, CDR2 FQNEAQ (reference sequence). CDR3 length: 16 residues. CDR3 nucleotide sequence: TGTGCCAGCAGTTCAACCGGGACACATAACACCGGGGAGCTGTTTTTT. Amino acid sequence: CASSSTGTHNTGELFF. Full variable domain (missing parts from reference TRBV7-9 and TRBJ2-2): DTGVSQNPRHKITKRGQNVTFRCDPISEHNRLYWYRQTLGQGPEFLTYFQNEAQLEKSRLLSDRFSAERPKGSFSTLEIQRTEQGDSAMYLCASSSTGTHNTGELFFGEGSRLTVL.

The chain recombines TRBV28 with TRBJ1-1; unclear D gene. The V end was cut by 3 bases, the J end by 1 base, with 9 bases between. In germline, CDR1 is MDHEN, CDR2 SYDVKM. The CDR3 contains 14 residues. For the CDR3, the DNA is TGTGCCAGCAGTTTCCCCACAAGGAACACTGAAGCTTTCTTT. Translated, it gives CASSFPTRNTEAFF. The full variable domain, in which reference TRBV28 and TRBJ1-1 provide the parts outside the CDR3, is DVKVTQSSRYLVKRTGEKVFLECVQDMDHENMFWYRQDPGLGLRLIYFSYDVKMKEKGDIPEGYSVSREKKERFSLILESASTNQTSMYLCASSFPTRNTEAFFGQGTRLTVV.

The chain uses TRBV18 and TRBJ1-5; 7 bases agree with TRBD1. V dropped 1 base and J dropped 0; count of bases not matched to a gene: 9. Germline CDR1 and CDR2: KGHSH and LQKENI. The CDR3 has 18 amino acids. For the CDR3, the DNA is TGTGCCAGCTCACCACAGGTGACAGGGTATTTTAGCAATCAGCCCCAGCATTTT. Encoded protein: CASSPQVTGYFSNQPQHF.

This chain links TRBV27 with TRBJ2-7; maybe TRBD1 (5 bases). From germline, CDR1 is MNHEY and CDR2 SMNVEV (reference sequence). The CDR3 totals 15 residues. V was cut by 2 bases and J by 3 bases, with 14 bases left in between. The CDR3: CASSLSAGSIYEQYF. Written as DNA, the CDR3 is TGTGCCAGCAGTTTAAGTGCAGGGTCCATCTACGAGCAGTACTTC.

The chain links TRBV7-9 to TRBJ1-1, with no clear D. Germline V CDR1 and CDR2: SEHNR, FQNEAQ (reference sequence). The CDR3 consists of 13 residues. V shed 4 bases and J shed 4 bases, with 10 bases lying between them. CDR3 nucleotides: TGTGCCAGCAGCTACCTAGGTGGCACTGAAGCTTTCTTT. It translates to CASSYLGGTEAFF.

The CDR3 sequence: CSVRQGPSYEQYF. CDR3 bases: TGCAGCGTCAGACAGGGGCCCTCCTACGAGCAGTACTTC. This chain joins TRBV29-1 and TRBJ2-7; 8 bases fit TRBD1. This CDR3 is 13 amino acids long. With V trimmed by 6 bases and J by 0 bases, 4 bases remained unmatched. Germline V gene sequence: CDR1 SQVTM, CDR2 ANQGSEA.

The CDR3 protein is CASSLTGKAFF. Here the CDR3 DNA reads TGCGCCAGCAGCTTAACAGGGAAGGCTTTCTTT. This chain joins TRBV5-1 and TRBJ1-1; a weak D match, TRBD1 (6 bases). Germline CDR1 is SGHRS and CDR2 is YFSETQ. The V and J ends lost 2 bases and 11 bases respectively, with 10 bases between them. The CDR3 sequence is 11 residues long.

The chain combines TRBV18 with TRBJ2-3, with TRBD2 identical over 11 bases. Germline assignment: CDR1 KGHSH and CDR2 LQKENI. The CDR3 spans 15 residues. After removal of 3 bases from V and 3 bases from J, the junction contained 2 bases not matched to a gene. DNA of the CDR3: TGTGCCAGCTCACCGACTAGCGGGGAAACAGATACGCAGTATTTT. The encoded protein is CASSPTSGETDTQYF.

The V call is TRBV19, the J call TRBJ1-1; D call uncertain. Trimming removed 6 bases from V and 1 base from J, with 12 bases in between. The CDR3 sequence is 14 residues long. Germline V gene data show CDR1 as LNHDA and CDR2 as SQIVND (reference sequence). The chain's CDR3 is CASSPGGRNTEAFF. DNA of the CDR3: TGTGCCAGTAGCCCGGGAGGGAGGAACACTGAAGCTTTCTTT. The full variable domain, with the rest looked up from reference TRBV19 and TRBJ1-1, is DGGITQSPKYLFRKEGQNVTLSCEQNLNHDAMYWYRQDPGQGLRLIYYSQIVNDFQKGDIAEGYSVSREKKESFPLTVTSAQKNPTAFYLCASSPGGRNTEAFFGQGTRLTVV.

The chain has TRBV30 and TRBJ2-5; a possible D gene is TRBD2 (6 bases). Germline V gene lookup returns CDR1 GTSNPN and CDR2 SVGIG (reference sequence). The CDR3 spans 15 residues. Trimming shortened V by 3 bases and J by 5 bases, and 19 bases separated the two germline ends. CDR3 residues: CAWREGLWEVETQYF. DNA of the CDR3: TGTGCCTGGAGGGAGGGGTTGTGGGAAGTCGAGACCCAGTACTTC.

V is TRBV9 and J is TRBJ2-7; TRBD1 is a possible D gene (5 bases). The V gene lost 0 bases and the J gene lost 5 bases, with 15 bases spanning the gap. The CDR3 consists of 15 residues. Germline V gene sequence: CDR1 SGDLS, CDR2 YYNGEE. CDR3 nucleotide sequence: TGTGCCAGCAGCGTAGGGGGTGGGGCGGAGAACGAGCAGTACTTC. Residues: CASSVGGGAENEQYF.

CDR3 protein: CASSMGQGAQGEQYV. CDR3 nucleotide sequence: TGTGCCAGCTCCATGGGACAGGGGGCCCAAGGCGAGCAGTACGTC. The chain employs TRBV18 and TRBJ2-7, with TRBD1 identical over 12 bases. CDR1 is KGHSH and CDR2 is LQKENI in the germline V gene. The junction had 9 bases not matched to a gene; V was cut back by 6 bases and J by 6 bases. The CDR3 is 15 residues long.

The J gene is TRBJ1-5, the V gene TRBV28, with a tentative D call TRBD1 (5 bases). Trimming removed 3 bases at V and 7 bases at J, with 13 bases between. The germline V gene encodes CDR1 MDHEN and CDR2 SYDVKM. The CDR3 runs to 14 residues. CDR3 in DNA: TGTGCCAGCAGTTTGACGGGGGGGATGCAGCCCCAGCATTTT. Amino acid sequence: CASSLTGGMQPQHF.

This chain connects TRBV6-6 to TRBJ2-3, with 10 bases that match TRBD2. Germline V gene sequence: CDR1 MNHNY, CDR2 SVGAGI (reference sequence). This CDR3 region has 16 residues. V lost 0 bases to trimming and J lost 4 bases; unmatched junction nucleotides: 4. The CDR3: CASSYSGLAGADTQYF. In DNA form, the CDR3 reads TGTGCCAGCAGTTACTCTGGGCTAGCGGGGGCAGATACGCAGTATTTT.